The present TCR beta chain was sequenced within a study of blood T cell repertoires in COVID-19. In the study overall: Spain, Italy and the United States supplied samples that represented acute and convalescent COVID-19.

Methods used by the authors: It was from reference gene primer amplification that nucleated cell counts were estimated. Clones were read by immunoSEQ multiplex PCR, and TCRdb kept only the in-frame ones, dropping some. Clone size and the V and J calls come from that table; the DNA yielded D and trimming. The sample carries some 210,000 clones, around 81% recorded once. The receptor was derived from a woman aged 50 to 60 with acute COVID-19. The sequenced sample consisted of PBMCs or T cells enriched from blood (not recorded which).

The chain's CDR3 is CASSSTGQGSTDTQYF. The DNA of the CDR3 is TGTGCCAGCAGCTCTACCGGACAGGGGAGCACAGATACGCAGTATTTT. V gene TRBV7-2 combines with J gene TRBJ2-3; 9 bases map to TRBD1. Germline-derived CDR1 and CDR2 are SGHTA and FQGNSA. J lost 0 bases, V lost 4 bases, and 5 bases had no gene match. The CDR3 runs to 16 residues.